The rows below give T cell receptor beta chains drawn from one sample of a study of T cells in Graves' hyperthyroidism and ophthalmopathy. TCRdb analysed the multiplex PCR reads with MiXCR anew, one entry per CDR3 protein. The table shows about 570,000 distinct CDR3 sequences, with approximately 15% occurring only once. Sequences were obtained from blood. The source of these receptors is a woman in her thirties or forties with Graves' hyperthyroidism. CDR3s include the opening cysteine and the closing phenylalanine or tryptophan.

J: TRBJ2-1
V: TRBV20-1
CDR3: CSASVFGEQFF

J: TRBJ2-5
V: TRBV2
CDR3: CASQGQETQYF

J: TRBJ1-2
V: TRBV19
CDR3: CASSRFDYYGYTF

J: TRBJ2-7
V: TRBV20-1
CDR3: CSASPSGFVDEQYF

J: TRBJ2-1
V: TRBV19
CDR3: CASSPAKAGAEQFF

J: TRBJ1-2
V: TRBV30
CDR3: CAWSIQPPGGYTF

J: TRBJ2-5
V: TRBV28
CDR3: CASSPARFQYF

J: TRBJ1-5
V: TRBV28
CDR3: CASSFEGWKPQHF

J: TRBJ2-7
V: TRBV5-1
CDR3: CASSFGQGASYEQYF

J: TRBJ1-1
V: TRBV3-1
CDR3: CASSQEWNTEAFF

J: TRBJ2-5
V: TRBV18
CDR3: CASSAGLKETQYF

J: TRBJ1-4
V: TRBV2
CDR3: CASSRTGGSTNEKLFF

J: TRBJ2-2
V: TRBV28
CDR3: CASSFLAGDNTGELFF

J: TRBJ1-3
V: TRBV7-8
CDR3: CASSLADPLVTNTIYF

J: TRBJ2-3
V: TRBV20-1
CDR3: CSARALGTSGNLPATDTQYF

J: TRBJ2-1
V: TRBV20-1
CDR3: CSAVLFGTSSYNEQFF

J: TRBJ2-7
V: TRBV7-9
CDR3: CASSSELAEEWVFYEQYF

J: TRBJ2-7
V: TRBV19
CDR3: CASSIDWPSGTYEQYF

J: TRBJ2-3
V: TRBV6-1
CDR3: CASRVSKWTASDTQYF

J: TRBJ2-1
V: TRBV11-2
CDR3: CASSLDDREGAGSNEQFF

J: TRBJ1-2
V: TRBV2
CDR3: CASSEGEYGYTF

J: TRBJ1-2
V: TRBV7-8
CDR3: CASSPQTGGHGYTF

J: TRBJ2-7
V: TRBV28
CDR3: CASSFGRQSSYEQYF

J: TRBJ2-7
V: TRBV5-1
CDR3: CASSLEGTPYEQYF

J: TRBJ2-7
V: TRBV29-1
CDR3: CSVEGGGGYEQYF

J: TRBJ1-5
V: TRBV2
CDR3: CASSEQAGERQPQHF

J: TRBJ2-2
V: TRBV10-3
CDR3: CAIGEGTLGRAGELFF

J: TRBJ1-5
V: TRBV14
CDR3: CASSQGGDNQPQHF

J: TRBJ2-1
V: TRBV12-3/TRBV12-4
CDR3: CASSIRTGGDEQFF

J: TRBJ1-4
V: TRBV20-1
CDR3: CSPSENEKLFF

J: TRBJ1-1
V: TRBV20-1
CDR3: CSARESVPIEAFF

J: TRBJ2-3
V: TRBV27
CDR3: CASRSRADTQYF

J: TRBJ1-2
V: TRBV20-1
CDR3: CSASDWANYGYTF

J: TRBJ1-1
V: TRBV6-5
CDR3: CASSYSIGMNTEAFF

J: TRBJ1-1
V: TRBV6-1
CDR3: CASTRTGVTEAFF

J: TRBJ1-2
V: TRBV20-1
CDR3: CSAAAGTGEGYGYTF

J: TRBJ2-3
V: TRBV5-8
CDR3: CASSRQGRGTDTQYF

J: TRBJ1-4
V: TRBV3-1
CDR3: CASSQSEGFEKLFF

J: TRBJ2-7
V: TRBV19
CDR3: CASSIQDSLYEQYF

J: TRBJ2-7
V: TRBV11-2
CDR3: CASSVGTSGNYEQYF

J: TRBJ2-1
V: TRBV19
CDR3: CASSIDRDVHEQFF

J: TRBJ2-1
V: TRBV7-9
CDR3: CASSLGPYNEQFF

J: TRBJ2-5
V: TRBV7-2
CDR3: CASSSRRSGARGETQYF

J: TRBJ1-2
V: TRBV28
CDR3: CASSPLGGAIGYTF

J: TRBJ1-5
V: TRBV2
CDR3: CASSGSLDRAGNQPQHF

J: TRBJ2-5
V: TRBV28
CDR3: CASSIGQGSVETMETQYF

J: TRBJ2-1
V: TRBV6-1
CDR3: CASSPGTTYDNEQFF

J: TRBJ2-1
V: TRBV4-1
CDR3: CASSQEGRGEYEQFF

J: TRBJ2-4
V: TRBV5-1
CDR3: CASSRKTGGENIQYF

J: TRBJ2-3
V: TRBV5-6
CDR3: CASSPAGGSDTQYF

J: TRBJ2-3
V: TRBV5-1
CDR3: CASSLAGVSTDTQYF

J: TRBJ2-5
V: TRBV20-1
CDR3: CSARGPSGRETQYF

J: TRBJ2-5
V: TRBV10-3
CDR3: CAISERQAKETQYF

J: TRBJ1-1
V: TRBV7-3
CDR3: CASSMTGATEAFF